The 20 T cell receptor beta chains presented below share a single source sample, sequenced in a study of neurological immune-mediated disorders. TCRdb re-derived calls from the 5' RACE reads in MiXCR, one entry per CDR3 protein. The table records about 58,000 distinct CDR3 sequences, roughly 4% of them present only once. Sequencing was done on a sample of PBMCs. The origin of the receptors is a man in his thirties or forties with multiple sclerosis.

The table lists this clonotype with a few counts. A much more abundant neighbour one base away suggests this may be a read error. The chain carries TRBV18 and TRBJ2-7; a weak D match, TRBD1 (5 bases). The germline V and J ends were trimmed by 5 bases and 0 bases, with 11 bases remaining between them. Germline lookup yields CDR1 KGHSH and CDR2 LQKENI. The CDR3 spans 14 residues. The CDR3 DNA follows: TGTGCCAGCTCATTCGACAGCATCTCCTACGAGCAGTACTTC. Encoded protein: CASSFDSISYEQYF. The full variable domain, completed using reference TRBV18 and TRBJ2-7, is NAGVMQNPRHLVRRRGQEARLRCSPMKGHSHVYWYRQLPEEGLKFMVYLQKENIIDESGMPKERFSAEFPKEGPSILRIQQVVRGDSAAYFCASSFDSISYEQYFGPGTRLTVT.

This clonotype was counted many times. The chain joins TRBV28 to TRBJ1-5; D is ambiguous. Germline V gene lookup returns CDR1 MDHEN and CDR2 SYDVKM. Trimming left V 7 bases short and J 0 bases short, with 1 base between. This CDR3 comprises 11 residues. CDR3 residues: CASNSNQPQHF. CDR3 coding DNA: TGTGCCAGCAATAGCAATCAGCCCCAGCATTTT.

The table lists this clonotype with many counts. The chain is built from TRBV9 and TRBJ1-4; 9 bases align to TRBD1. Germline CDR1 SGDLS, CDR2 YYNGEE. The junction had 8 bases not matched to a gene; V was cut back by 4 bases and J by 7 bases. The CDR3 sequence is 15 residues long. Written as DNA, the CDR3 is TGTGCCAGCAGCCCTCAGGGACAGGGAATTGAAAAACTGTTTTTT. It specifies CASSPQGQGIEKLFF.

This clonotype was found many times. The chain employs TRBV29-1 and TRBJ1-1; the D gene is possibly TRBD1 (6 bases). Between the trimmed V and J ends, which lost 4 bases and 0 bases, there was a span of 9 bases. Germline V gene lookup returns CDR1 SQVTM and CDR2 ANQGSEA. This CDR3 has 13 amino acids. CDR3 region: CSVVGGMNTEAFF. The CDR3 nucleotides read TGCAGCGTTGTAGGGGGGATGAACACTGAAGCTTTCTTT.

In its sample, this clonotype was seen many times. The chain employs TRBV7-3 and TRBJ2-2; possible D gene TRBD1, 6 bases. This CDR3 is 13 amino acids long. Trimming left V 1 base short and J 7 bases short, with 7 bases between. The germline V gene encodes CDR1 SGHTA and CDR2 FQGTGA. The CDR3 sequence: CASSLRGHGELFF. The CDR3 DNA reads TGTGCCAGCAGCTTAAGGGGACACGGGGAGCTGTTTTTT.

Regarding this clonotype: The junction does not match germline at one end; this may be a read error. This chain uses TRBV4-1 with TRBJ1-6, with no clear D. Germline V gene lookup returns CDR1 MGHRA and CDR2 YSYEKL. This CDR3 has 16 residues. CDR3 region: CASSQDPRVDNSPLNF. In DNA, the CDR3 is TGCGCCAGCAGCCAAGATCCAAGGGTGGATAATTCACCCCTCAACTTT.

V usage is TRBV5-1 and J usage is TRBJ1-1; D is uncertain. This CDR3 is 12 amino acids long. Germline values: CDR1 SGHRS, CDR2 YFSETQ. V lost 4 bases and J lost 4, with 8 bases in between. The CDR3 nucleotides read TGCGCCAGCAGCGTAGTGGGCACTGAAGCTTTCTTT. Amino acids: CASSVVGTEAFF.

This clonotype appeared many times. The chain recombines TRBV20-1 with TRBJ1-1; possible D gene TRBD1, 5 bases. Germline lookup yields CDR1 DFQATT and CDR2 SNEGSKA (reference sequence). This CDR3 is built from 14 residues. V lost 0 bases and J lost 5, with 13 bases in between. The DNA for the CDR3 is TGCAGTGCTAGAGATGGCGACAGTCTGACTGAAGCTTTCTTT. Translation: CSARDGDSLTEAFF.

This clonotype was recorded many times. The rearrangement uses TRBV9 and TRBJ2-1, with 7 bases aligning to TRBD2. The junction had 7 bases not matched to a gene; V was cut back by 0 bases and J by 4 bases. The CDR3 spans 16 residues. The V gene's germline CDR1 is SGDLS and CDR2 YYNGEE. The CDR3 DNA is TGTGCCAGCAGCGTAGAGGGGTCTAGCGGATACAATGAGCAGTTCTTC. This encodes CASSVEGSSGYNEQFF.

This clonotype was seen repeatedly, ten times or more. The chain has TRBV18 and TRBJ1-1; D uncertain. Trimming stripped 6 bases from V and 0 bases from J, with 11 bases between. Germline V gene data show CDR1 as KGHSH and CDR2 as LQKENI. The CDR3 is 14 residues long. The CDR3 protein is CASSQDTVNTEAFF. The CDR3 DNA reads as TGTGCCAGCTCCCAAGACACCGTGAACACTGAAGCTTTCTTT. Variable domain in full (rest from reference TRBV18 and TRBJ1-1): NAGVMQNPRHLVRRRGQEARLRCSPMKGHSHVYWYRQLPEEGLKFMVYLQKENIIDESGMPKERFSAEFPKEGPSILRIQQVVRGDSAAYFCASSQDTVNTEAFFGQGTRLTVV.

This clonotype came up many times. The CDR3 bases are TGTGCCAGTAGCCGGCGCACTGAAGCTTTCTTT. It yields the protein CASSRRTEAFF. The gene calls are TRBV12-3 or TRBV12-4 and TRBJ1-1; D is undetermined. The germline V and J ends were trimmed by 9 bases and 4 bases, with 9 bases remaining between them. CDR3 length: 11 residues.

This clonotype was detected many times. The CDR3 DNA reads as TGTGCCAGCAGCTTAATCCCCCCCCGGGCCCGCGATGGCTACGAGCAGTACTTC. This encodes CASSLIPPRARDGYEQYF. The V and J genes are TRBV7-6 and TRBJ2-7, with D uncertain. The ends were cut back, 2 bases at V and 3 bases at J, with 23 bases in the middle. The CDR3 totals 18 residues. CDR1 and CDR2 (germline): SGHVS, FNYEAQ.

This clonotype was seen a few times. V and J are TRBV20-1 and TRBJ2-7, with 16 bases lining up with TRBD2. The CDR3 has 16 amino acids. Germline V gives CDR1 DFQATT, CDR2 SNEGSKA (reference sequence). The junction had 5 bases not matched to a gene; V was cut back by 3 bases and J by 3 bases. The CDR3 here is CSARAGTSGGGYEQYF. The CDR3 DNA is TGCAGTGCTAGGGCTGGGACTAGCGGGGGGGGCTACGAGCAGTACTTC.

This clonotype was seen at least ten times. The chain links TRBV12-3 or TRBV12-4 to TRBJ2-3; D gene ambiguous. V lost 5 bases to trimming and J lost 0 bases, with 9 bases between them. The CDR3 covers 14 residues. CDR3 sequence reads: CASSPPISTDTQYF. The CDR3 coding sequence is TGTGCCAGCAGTCCCCCAATTAGCACAGATACGCAGTATTTT.

This clonotype was recorded many times. The gene calls are TRBV4-1 and TRBJ2-7, with D tentatively TRBD1 (6 bases). The germline gives CDR1 MGHRA, CDR2 YSYEKL. The V gene lost 1 base and the J gene lost 4 bases, with 14 bases spanning the gap. This CDR3 region has 15 residues. CDR3 bases: TGCGCCAGCAGCCAAGTTCGGCAGGGGCGTTACGAGCAGTACTTC. It codes for CASSQVRQGRYEQYF.

This clonotype showed up many times. V gene TRBV29-1 combines with J gene TRBJ2-7; D is tentatively TRBD1 or TRBD2 (6 bases each). V was shortened by 0 bases and J by 3 bases, with 15 bases between the two germline ends. The CDR3 consists of 15 residues. Germline V gives CDR1 SQVTM, CDR2 ANQGSEA. CDR3 nucleotide sequence: TGCAGCGTTGAAGAAACCGGGGGCGCCGACTACGAGCAGTACTTC. Translation gives CSVEETGGADYEQYF.

This clonotype was counted ten times or more. This rearrangement joins TRBV20-1 to TRBJ1-3; 7 bases fit TRBD1. In germline, CDR1 is DFQATT, CDR2 SNEGSKA (reference sequence). V dropped 0 bases and J dropped 2; count of bases not matched to a gene: 10. The CDR3 is 17 residues long. The CDR3 region has the DNA TGCAGTGCTAGAGATCCCTACGACAGGGTAACTGGAAACACCATATATTTT. It is translated as CSARDPYDRVTGNTIYF.

The rearrangement links TRBV10-2 to TRBJ1-1; 10 positions match TRBD1. CDR1 is WSHSY and CDR2 is SAAADI in the germline V gene. The CDR3 covers 17 residues. Unmatched junction bases numbered 5, after V lost 0 bases and J lost 1 base. Here the CDR3 reads CASSESGQGVGNTEAFF. In DNA form, the CDR3 reads TGCGCCAGCAGTGAGTCTGGACAGGGGGTCGGGAACACTGAAGCTTTCTTT.

This clonotype was picked up many times. J is TRBJ2-3 and V is TRBV29-1, with TRBD1 matching 9 bases. This CDR3 is built from 14 residues. In germline, CDR1 is SQVTM, CDR2 ANQGSEA. Germline trimming cut 6 bases from V and 1 base from J; bases unmatched to any gene: 5. The chain's CDR3 is CSVDTGGRTDTQYF. Here the CDR3 DNA reads TGCAGCGTGGATACAGGGGGCCGCACAGATACGCAGTATTTT.

This clonotype was recorded many times. The chain employs TRBV4-1 and TRBJ2-4; D remains ambiguous. The germline gives CDR1 MGHRA, CDR2 YSYEKL. The ends were cut back, 0 bases at V and 8 bases at J, with 5 bases in the middle. The CDR3 sequence is 12 residues long. The DNA of the CDR3 is TGCGCCAGCAGCCAAGATTATCACATTCAGTACTTC. Amino acid sequence: CASSQDYHIQYF.